This T cell receptor (beta chain) appears in the sequencing data of a study of T cell repertoires in cytomegalovirus infection. Turning to this clonotype: No antigen is known for it.

Study observations and caveats: Clonotype analysis showed dominance of the ex vivo response by HLA-C-restricted CMV-specific TCR beta clonotypes.

V shed 5 bases, J shed 9 bases, and the junction held 13 bases outside the gene matches. The CDR3 consists of 15 residues. TCRdb processed the reads anew with MiXCR; each CDR3 protein has one entry. The data show 250,000 or so distinct CDR3 sequences, over 15% seen once. The origin of this receptor is a human donor in good health (CMV status not recorded). Some clones in this sample may be carry-over from other donors' samples. The sample taken for sequencing was CD8+ T cells from PBMCs. The chain uses TRBV12-3 or TRBV12-4 and TRBJ2-1, with 7 bases matching TRBD1. CDR3 DNA sequence: TGTGCCAGCAGTGTGACCACGACAGGGAGTGGTGAGCAGTTCTTC. Translation gives CASSVTTTGSGEQFF.